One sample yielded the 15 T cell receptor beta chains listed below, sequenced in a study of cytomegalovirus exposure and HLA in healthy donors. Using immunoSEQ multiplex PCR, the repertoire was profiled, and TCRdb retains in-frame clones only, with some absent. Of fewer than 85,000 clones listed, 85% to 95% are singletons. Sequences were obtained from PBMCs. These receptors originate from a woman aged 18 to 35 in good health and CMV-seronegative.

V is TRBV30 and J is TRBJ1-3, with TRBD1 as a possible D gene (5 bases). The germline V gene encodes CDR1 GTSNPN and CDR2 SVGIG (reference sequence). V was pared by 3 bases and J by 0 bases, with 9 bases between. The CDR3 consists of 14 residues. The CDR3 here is CAWSDGHSGNTIYF. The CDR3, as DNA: TGTGCCTGGAGCGACGGACACTCTGGAAACACCATATATTTT.

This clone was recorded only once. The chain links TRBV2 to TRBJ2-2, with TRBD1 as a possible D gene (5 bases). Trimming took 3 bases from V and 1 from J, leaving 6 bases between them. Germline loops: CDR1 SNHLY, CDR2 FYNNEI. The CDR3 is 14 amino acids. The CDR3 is CASSDRVNTGELFF. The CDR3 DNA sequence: TGTGCCAGCAGTGACAGGGTGAACACCGGGGAGCTGTTTTTT.

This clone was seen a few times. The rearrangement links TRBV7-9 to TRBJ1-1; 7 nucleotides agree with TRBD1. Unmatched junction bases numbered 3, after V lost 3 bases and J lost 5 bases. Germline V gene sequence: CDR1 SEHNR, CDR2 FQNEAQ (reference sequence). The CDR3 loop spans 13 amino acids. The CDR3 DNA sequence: TGTGCCAGCAGCTTTACACAGGGGACTGAAGCTTTCTTT. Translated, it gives CASSFTQGTEAFF.

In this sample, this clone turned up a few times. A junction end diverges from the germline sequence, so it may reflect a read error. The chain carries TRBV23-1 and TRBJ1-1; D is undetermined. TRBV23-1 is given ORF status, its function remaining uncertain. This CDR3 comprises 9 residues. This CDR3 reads CASSQYPVF. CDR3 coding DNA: TGCGCCAGCAGTCAATATCCAGTCTTT.

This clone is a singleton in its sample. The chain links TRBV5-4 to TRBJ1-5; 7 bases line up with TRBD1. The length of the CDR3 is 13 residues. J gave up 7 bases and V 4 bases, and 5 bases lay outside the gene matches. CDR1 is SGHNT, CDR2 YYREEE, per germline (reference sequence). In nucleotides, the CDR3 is TGTGCCAGCAGCCAGGGACAGAGGCAGCCCCAGCATTTT. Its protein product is CASSQGQRQPQHF.

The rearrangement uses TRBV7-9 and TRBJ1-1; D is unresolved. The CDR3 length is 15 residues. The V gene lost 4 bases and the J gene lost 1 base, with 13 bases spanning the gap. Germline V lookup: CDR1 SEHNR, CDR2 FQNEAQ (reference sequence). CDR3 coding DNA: TGTGCCAGCAGCTCGCCGGGAGGGTCGAACACTGAAGCTTTCTTT. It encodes CASSSPGGSNTEAFF.

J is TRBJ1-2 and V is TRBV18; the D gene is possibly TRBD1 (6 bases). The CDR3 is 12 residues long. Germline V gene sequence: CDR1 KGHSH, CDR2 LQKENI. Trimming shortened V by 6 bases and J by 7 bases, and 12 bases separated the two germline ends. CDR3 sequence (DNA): TGTGCCAGCTCTACAGGGAGGGCTGGCTACACCTTC. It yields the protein CASSTGRAGYTF.

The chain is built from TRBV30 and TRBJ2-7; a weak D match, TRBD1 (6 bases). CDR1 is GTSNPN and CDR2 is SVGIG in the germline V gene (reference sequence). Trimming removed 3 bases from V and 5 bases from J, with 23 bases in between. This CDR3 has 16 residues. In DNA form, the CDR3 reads TGTGCCTGGAGGCCCCGGTCCTACACAGGGCCCCACGAGCAGTACTTC. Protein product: CAWRPRSYTGPHEQYF.

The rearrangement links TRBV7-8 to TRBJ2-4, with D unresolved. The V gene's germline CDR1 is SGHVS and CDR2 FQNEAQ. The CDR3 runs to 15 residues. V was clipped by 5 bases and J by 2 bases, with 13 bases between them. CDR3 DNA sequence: TGTGCCAGCAGCCCCCTGGCAGGTCCCAAAAACATTCAGTACTTC. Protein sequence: CASSPLAGPKNIQYF.

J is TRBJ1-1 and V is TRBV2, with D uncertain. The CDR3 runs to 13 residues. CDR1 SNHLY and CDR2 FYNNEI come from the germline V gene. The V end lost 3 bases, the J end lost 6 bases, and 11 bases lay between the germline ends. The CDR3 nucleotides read TGTGCCAGCAGTGACTCGGGGATACCTGAAGCTTTCTTT. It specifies CASSDSGIPEAFF.

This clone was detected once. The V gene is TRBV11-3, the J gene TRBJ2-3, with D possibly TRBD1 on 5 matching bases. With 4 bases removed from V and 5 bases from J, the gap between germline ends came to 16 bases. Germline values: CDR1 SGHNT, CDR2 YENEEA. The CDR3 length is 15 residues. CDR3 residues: CASSSPRDSVDTQYF. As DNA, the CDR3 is TGTGCCAGCAGCTCCCCCAGGGATTCCGTAGATACGCAGTATTTT. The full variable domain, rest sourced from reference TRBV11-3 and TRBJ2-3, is EAGVVQSPRYKIIEKKQPVAFWCNPISGHNTLYWYLQNLGQGPELLIRYENEEAVDDSQLPKDRFSAERLKGVDSTLKIQPAELGDSAVYLCASSSPRDSVDTQYFGPGTRLTVL.

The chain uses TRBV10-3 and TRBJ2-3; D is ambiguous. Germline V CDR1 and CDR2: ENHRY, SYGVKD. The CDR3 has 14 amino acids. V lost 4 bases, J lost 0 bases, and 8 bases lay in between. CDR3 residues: CAISGEQSTDTQYF. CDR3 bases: TGTGCCATCAGTGGAGAACAGAGCACAGATACGCAGTATTTT.

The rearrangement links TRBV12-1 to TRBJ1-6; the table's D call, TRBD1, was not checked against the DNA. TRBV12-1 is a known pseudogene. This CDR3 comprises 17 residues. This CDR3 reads CASSFEDSISYNSPLHF. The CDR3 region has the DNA TGTGCCAGCAGCTTTGAGGACAGCATCTCCTATAATTCACCCCTCCACTTT.

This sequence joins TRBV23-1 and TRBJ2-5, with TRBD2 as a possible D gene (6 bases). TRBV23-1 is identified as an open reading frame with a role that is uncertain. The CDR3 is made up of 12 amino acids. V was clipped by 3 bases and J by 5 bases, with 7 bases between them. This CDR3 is CASSHGGETQYF. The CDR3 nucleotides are TGCGCCAGCAGTCATGGGGGGGAGACCCAGTACTTC.

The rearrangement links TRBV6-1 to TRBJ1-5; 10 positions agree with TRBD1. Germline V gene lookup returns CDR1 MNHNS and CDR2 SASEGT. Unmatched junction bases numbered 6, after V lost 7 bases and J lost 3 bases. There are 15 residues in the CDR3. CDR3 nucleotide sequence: TGTGCCAGCACCACGGACAGGGGGTTCAATCAGCCCCAGCATTTT. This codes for CASTTDRGFNQPQHF.